This TCR beta chain was recovered during a study of T-cell memory formation after mild COVID-19. The CDR3 is 13 residues long. V lost 4 bases and J lost 8, with 13 bases in between. Looked up from germline, CDR1 is KGHDR and CDR2 is SFDVKD. Employing constant-segment primers, 5'RACE generated TCR alpha and TCR beta cDNA libraries bearing sample barcodes and UMIs. TCRdb fed the 5' RACE reads into MiXCR, producing one record per CDR3 protein. The sample records some 330,000 distinct CDR3 sequences, around 20% being singletons. This clonotype has only a few counts. The antigen is not known. Notes on the study in general: Clones shrinking from day 15 to 85 showed even CD4/CD8 mixes; later expanders tilted CD4+. Second-wave clones with a day 37 peak had unconfirmed SARS-CoV-2 specificity. Of the contracting clones, CD4+ ones lay mainly in CM and EM, and CD8+ ones in EMRA.

This clonotype was obtained from an adult woman who had mild COVID-19 (a few samples of this study predate the infection). Cell type and time point are not known. The chain is built from TRBV24-1 and TRBJ1-1; D possibly corresponds to TRBD1 (5 bases). The source material was PBMCs or a T cell subset sorted from them (not recorded which). This chain's CDR3 is CATSESGTGEAFF. Written as DNA, the CDR3 is TGTGCCACCAGTGAGTCCGGGACGGGAGAAGCTTTCTTT.